This T cell receptor beta chain came from a study of cytomegalovirus exposure and HLA in healthy donors. Study-wide findings and caveats: The study assumed roughly uniform donor sequencing depth for presence/absence analyses. It was in a later analysis that TCR association rates were seen to vary by HLA locus, highest for DRB1 and lowest for HLA-C.

As regards this clone: Its antigen remains unidentified.

The PCR ran on 60 Vbeta and 13 Jbeta primers. Repertoires were generated with immunoSEQ multiplex PCR, while TCRdb's copy carries only in-frame clones and drops some. This table holds 200,000 to 250,000 clones, around 86% found once. CDR1 and CDR2 from the germline V gene are LNHDA and SQIVND (reference sequence). V was shortened by 10 bases and J by 0 bases, with 10 bases between the two germline ends. The CDR3 runs 13 residues. The specimen was PBMCs. V and J are TRBV19 and TRBJ2-4; a weak D match, TRBD1 (6 bases). This receptor was taken from a woman aged 40 to 50 in good health and CMV-seronegative. CDR3 sequence: CAIRDKAKNIQYF. CDR3 bases: TGTGCCATCCGGGACAAAGCCAAAAACATTCAGTACTTC.